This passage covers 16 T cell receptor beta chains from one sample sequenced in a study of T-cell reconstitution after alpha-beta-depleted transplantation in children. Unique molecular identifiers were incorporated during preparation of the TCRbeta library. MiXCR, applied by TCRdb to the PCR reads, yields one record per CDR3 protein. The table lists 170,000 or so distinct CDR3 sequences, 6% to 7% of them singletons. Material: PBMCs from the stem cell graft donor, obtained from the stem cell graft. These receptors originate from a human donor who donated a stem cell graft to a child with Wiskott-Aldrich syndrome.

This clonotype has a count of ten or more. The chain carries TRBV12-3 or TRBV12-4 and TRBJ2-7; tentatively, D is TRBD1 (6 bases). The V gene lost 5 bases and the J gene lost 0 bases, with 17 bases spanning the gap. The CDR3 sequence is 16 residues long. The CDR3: CASSPSRGSGSYEQYF. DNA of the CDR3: TGTGCCAGCAGTCCAAGCAGGGGATCCGGCTCCTACGAGCAGTACTTC.

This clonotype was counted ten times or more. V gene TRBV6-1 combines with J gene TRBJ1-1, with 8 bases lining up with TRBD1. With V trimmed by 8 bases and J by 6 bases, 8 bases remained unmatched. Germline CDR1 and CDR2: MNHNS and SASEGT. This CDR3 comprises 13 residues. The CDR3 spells CASSTGVWAEAFF. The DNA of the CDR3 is TGTGCCAGCTCGACAGGGGTGTGGGCTGAAGCTTTCTTT.

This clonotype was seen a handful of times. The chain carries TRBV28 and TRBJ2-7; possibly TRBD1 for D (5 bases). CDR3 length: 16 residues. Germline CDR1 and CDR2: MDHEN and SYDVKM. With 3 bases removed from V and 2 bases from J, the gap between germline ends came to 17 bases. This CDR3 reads CASSFIGPGFTYEQYF. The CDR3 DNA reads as TGTGCCAGCAGTTTTATTGGGCCAGGGTTTACCTACGAGCAGTACTTC.

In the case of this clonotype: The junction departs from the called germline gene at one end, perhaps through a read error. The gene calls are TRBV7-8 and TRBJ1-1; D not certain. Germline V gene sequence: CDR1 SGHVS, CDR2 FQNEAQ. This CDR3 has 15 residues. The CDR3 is CASSSATSLNPEAFF. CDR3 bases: TGTGCCAGCAGCTCGGCCACCTCTTTGAACCCTGAAGCTTTCTTT. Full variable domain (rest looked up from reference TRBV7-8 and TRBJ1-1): GAGVSQSPRYKVAKRGQDVALRCDPISGHVSLFWYQQALGQGPEFLTYFQNEAQLDKSGLPSDRFFAERPEGSVSTLKIQRTQQEDSAVYLCASSSATSLNPEAFFGQGTRLTVV.

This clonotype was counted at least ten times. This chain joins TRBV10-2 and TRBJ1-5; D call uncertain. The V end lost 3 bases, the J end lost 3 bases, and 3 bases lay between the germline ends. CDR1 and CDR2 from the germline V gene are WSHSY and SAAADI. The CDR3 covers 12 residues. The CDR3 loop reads CASSDPNQPQHF. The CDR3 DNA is TGCGCCAGCAGTGACCCCAATCAGCCCCAGCATTTT.

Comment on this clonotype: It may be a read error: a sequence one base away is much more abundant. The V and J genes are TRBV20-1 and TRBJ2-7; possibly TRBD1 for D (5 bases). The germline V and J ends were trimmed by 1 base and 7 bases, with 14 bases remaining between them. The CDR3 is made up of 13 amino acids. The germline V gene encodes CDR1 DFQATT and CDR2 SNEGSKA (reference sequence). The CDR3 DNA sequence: TGCAGTGCTAGAGGGGGCCCCCTGGAGGAGCAGTACTTC. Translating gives CSARGGPLEEQYF.

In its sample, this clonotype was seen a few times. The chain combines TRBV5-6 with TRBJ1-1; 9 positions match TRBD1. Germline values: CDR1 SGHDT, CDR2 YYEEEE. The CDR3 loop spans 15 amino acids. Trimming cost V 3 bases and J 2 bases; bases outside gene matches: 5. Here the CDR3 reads CASSWGQGHNTEAFF. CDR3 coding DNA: TGTGCCAGCAGCTGGGGACAGGGACACAACACTGAAGCTTTCTTT.

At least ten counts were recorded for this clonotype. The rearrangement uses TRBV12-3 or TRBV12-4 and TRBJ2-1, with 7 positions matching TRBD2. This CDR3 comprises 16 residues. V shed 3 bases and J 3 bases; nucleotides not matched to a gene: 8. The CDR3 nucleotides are TGTGCCAGCAGTTTCCCGAGCGGGGTTGGCTACAATGAGCAGTTCTTC. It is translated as CASSFPSGVGYNEQFF.

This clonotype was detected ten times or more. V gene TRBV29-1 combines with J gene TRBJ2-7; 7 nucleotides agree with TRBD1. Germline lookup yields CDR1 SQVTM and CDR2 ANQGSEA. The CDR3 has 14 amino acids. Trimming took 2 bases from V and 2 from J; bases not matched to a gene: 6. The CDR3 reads CSVERRDRAYEQYF. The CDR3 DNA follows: TGCAGCGTTGAACGACGCGACAGGGCCTACGAGCAGTACTTC.

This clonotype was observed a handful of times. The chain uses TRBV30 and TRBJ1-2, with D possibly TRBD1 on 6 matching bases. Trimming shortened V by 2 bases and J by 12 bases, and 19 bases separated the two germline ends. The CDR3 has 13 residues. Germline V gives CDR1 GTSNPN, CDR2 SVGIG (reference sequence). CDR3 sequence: CAWSSKHRDRHTF. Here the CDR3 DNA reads TGTGCCTGGAGTTCCAAACACAGGGACCGGCACACCTTC.

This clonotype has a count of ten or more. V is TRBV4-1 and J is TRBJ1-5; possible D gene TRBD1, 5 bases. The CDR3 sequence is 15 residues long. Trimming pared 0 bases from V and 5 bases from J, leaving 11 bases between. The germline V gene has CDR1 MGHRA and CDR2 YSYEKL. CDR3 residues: CASSQDPRGHQPQHF. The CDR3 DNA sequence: TGCGCCAGCAGCCAAGATCCCCGGGGCCATCAGCCCCAGCATTTT.

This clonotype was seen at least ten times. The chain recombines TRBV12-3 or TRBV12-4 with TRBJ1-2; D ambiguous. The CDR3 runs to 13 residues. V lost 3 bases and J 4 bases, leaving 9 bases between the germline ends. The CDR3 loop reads CASSFESIYGYTF. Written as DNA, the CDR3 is TGTGCCAGCAGTTTCGAGAGTATCTATGGCTACACCTTC.

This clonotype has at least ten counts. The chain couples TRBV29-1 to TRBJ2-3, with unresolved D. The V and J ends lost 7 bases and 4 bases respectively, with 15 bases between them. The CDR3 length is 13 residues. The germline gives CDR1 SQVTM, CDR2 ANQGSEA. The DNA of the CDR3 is TGCAGCGCCCTAGATAGCTGGGCAGATACGCAGTATTTT. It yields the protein CSALDSWADTQYF.

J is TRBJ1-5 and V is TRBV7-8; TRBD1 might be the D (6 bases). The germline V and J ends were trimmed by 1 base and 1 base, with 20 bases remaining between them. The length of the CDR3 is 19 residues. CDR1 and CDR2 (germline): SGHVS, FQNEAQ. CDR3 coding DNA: TGTGCCAGCAGCTTAGTCCACAGGGCAGCCGCCGAGAGCAATCAGCCCCAGCATTTT. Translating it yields CASSLVHRAAAESNQPQHF.

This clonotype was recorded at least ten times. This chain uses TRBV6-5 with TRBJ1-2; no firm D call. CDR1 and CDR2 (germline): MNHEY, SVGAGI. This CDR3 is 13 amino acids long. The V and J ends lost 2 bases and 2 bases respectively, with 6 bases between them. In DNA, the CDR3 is TGTGCCAGCAGTTACCCGGGAAACTATGGCTACACCTTC. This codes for CASSYPGNYGYTF.

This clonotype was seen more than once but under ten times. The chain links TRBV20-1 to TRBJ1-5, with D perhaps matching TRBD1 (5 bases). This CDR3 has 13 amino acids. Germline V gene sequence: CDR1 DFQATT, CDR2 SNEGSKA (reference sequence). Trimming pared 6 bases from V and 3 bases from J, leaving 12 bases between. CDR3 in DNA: TGCAGTGCAGGGACCGCTGACAATCAGCCCCAGCATTTT. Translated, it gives CSAGTADNQPQHF.